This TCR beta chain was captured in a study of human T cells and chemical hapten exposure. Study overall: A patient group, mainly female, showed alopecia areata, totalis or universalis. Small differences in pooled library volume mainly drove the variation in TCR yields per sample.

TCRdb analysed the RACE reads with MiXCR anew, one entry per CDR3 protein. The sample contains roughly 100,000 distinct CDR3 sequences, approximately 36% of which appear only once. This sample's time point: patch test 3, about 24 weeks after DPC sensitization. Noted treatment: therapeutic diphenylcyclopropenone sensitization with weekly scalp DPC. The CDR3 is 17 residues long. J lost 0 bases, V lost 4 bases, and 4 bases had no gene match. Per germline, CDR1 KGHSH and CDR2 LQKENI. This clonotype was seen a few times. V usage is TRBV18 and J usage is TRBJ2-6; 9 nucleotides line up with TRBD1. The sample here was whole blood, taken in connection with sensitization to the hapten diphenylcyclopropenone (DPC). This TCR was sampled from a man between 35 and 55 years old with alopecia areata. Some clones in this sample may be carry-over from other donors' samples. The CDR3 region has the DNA TGTGCCAGCTCACTGGGACAGGGATTCTCTGGGGCCAACGTCCTGACTTTC. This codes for CASSLGQGFSGANVLTF. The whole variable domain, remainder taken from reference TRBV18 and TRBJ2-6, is NAGVMQNPRHLVRRRGQEARLRCSPMKGHSHVYWYRQLPEEGLKFMVYLQKENIIDESGMPKERFSAEFPKEGPSILRIQQVVRGDSAAYFCASSLGQGFSGANVLTFGAGSRLTVL.